The present T cell receptor beta chain was sequenced within a study of T cell responses to AZD1222 COVID-19 vaccine. Study results and caveats: Donors were largely white British and mainly female; clonal diversity was possibly underestimated. The study found vaccine-associated CD4 TCRs spanning spike, dominant at 160-218 and 743-854.

In the case of this clone: Its antigen is not identified.

CDR3 length: 14 residues. Germline loops: CDR1 SGDLS, CDR2 YYNGEE. Trimming cost V 0 bases and J 4 bases, with 8 bases left between them. Measured with immunoSEQ multiplex PCR; TCRdb has only the in-frame clones, and not every one. The sample has roughly 160,000 clones, approximately 90% seen once; the top ten hold about 1.6%. The chain recombines TRBV9 with TRBJ1-5; perhaps TRBD1 as D (6 bases). Material: peripheral blood, obtained on day 0 of AZD1222 vaccination. This sequence originates from an adult in good health. In nucleotides, the CDR3 is TGTGCCAGCAGCGTAGAAGGGGGAAATCAGCCCCAGCATTTT. This gives the protein CASSVEGGNQPQHF.